Listed below are T cell receptor beta chains from one sample, sequenced in a study of identical twins. TCRdb independently ran MiXCR on the 5' RACE reads; one entry per CDR3 protein. The sample includes 350,000 to 500,000 distinct CDR3 sequences, less than 20% of them seen just once. Sequencing was carried out using naive T cells sorted from blood. Every receptor here comes from a man in his fifties or sixties in good health. Each CDR3 is given with its conserved first and last residue. A D gene is named only where the DNA matches it firmly. Expanded clones get a size class; other rows say once, few or many, or leave the size out.

D,size,V,J,CDR3,DNA
-,many,TRBV25-1,TRBJ1-2,CASSDGISGYTF,TGTGCCAGCAGTGATGGGATTTCGGGCTACACCTTC
-,-,TRBV6-5,TRBJ1-2,CASSYYVDLSYGYTF,TGTGCCAGCAGTTACTATGTGGACCTTAGCTATGGCTACACCTTC
-,-,TRBV27,TRBJ2-7,CASKGQGFTEQYF,TGTGCCAGCAAAGGGCAGGGATTTACTGAGCAGTACTTC
-,-,TRBV7-2,TRBJ2-2,CASSQGGTINGELFF,TGTGCCAGCAGCCAAGGGGGTACGATTAACGGGGAGCTGTTTTTT
TRBD1,many,TRBV12-3/TRBV12-4,TRBJ1-2,CASSGTGNGYTF,TGTGCCAGCAGTGGGACAGGGAATGGCTACACCTTC
-,few,TRBV6-1,TRBJ2-7,CASSLWGPGYEQYF,TGTGCCAGCAGCCTATGGGGACCGGGCTACGAGCAGTACTTC
-,few,TRBV20-1,TRBJ2-7,CSAERWEARTYEQYF,TGCAGTGCTGAGAGGTGGGAGGCCCGAACCTACGAGCAGTACTTC
TRBD2,few,TRBV20-1,TRBJ2-1,CSARIAGGYNEQFF,TGCAGTGCGAGGATAGCGGGGGGGTACAATGAGCAGTTCTTC
TRBD2,few,TRBV2,TRBJ2-7,CASSFYGTGGEQYF,TGTGCCAGCAGTTTTTACGGCACGGGGGGCGAGCAGTACTTC
TRBD2,many,TRBV20-1,TRBJ2-1,CSAPRTRMAGEQFF,TGCAGTGCTCCGAGGACTAGAATGGCGGGTGAGCAGTTCTTC
-,-,TRBV5-1,TRBJ1-6,CASSLEGGGGSPLHF,TGCGCCAGCAGCTTGGAGGGGGGAGGAGGTTCACCCCTCCACTTT
-,few,TRBV27,TRBJ2-5,CASSFVVSETQYF,TGTGCCAGCAGTTTTGTGGTATCGGAGACCCAGTACTTC
-,-,TRBV13,TRBJ2-3,CASSFKAGTDTQYF,TGTGCCAGCAGCTTCAAGGCGGGTACAGATACGCAGTATTTT
-,-,TRBV11-2,TRBJ1-2,CASSFGARGQLRFGYTF,TGTGCCAGCAGCTTTGGAGCCAGGGGCCAATTGAGGTTCGGCTACACCTTC
TRBD1,many,TRBV7-2,TRBJ1-2,CASRDTGGDYGYTF,TGTGCCAGCAGGGACACAGGGGGCGACTATGGCTACACCTTC
-,-,TRBV6-1,TRBJ1-2,CASLRGRGSGYTF,TGTGCCAGTCTCCGAGGGCGGGGAAGTGGCTACACCTTC
TRBD1,many,TRBV28,TRBJ2-3,CASSFRDSTDTQYF,TGTGCCAGCAGTTTCCGGGACAGTACAGATACGCAGTATTTT
-,-,TRBV24-1,TRBJ1-5,CATRQDSNQPQHF,TGTGCCACCCGACAAGATTCAAATCAGCCCCAGCATTTT
-,few,TRBV9,TRBJ2-7,CASSVAAEIYEQYF,TGTGCCAGCAGCGTAGCGGCGGAAATCTACGAGCAGTACTTC
-,-,TRBV7-2,TRBJ2-5,CASSADSNAETQYF,TGTGCCAGCAGCGCAGACAGCAACGCGGAGACCCAGTACTTC
-,few,TRBV9,TRBJ2-1,CASSVQTEVVGEQFF,TGTGCCAGCAGCGTACAAACCGAGGTCGTCGGGGAGCAGTTCTTC
TRBD2,few,TRBV27,TRBJ2-7,CASSFGGGDGAFLEQYF,TGTGCCAGCAGTTTCGGGGGAGGGGATGGGGCCTTTCTCGAGCAGTACTTC
TRBD1,many,TRBV10-3,TRBJ2-4,CAISDIKTGVENIQYF,TGTGCCATCAGTGACATAAAGACAGGGGTGGAAAACATTCAGTACTTC
TRBD1,few,TRBV28,TRBJ2-2,CASSSPGQGMAGELFF,TGTGCCAGCAGTTCGCCGGGACAGGGGATGGCCGGGGAGCTGTTTTTT
-,-,TRBV7-2,TRBJ2-1,CASSFGIYNEQFF,TGTGCCAGCAGCTTCGGGATCTACAATGAGCAGTTCTTC
TRBD1,few,TRBV5-1,TRBJ2-7,CASSWDREGAEQYF,TGCGCCAGCAGCTGGGACAGGGAAGGAGCCGAGCAGTACTTC
TRBD2,-,TRBV12-3/TRBV12-4,TRBJ2-7,CASSLALAGGSYEQYF,TGTGCCAGCAGTTTAGCGCTAGCGGGAGGTTCCTACGAGCAGTACTTC
-,-,TRBV5-6,TRBJ2-1,CASSLTLNYNEQFF,TGTGCCAGCAGCTTGACACTAAACTACAATGAGCAGTTCTTC
TRBD1,few,TRBV20-1,TRBJ2-7,CSARGDRGLKRTYEQYF,TGCAGTGCTAGGGGTGACAGGGGGTTGAAAAGGACCTACGAGCAGTACTTC
TRBD2,once,TRBV5-5,TRBJ2-3,CASSVTSKVEAQYF,TGTGCCAGCAGCGTGACTAGCAAGGTGGAGGCACAGTATTTT
TRBD1,-,TRBV5-5,TRBJ2-7,CASSSTDRVMWSSYEQYF,TGTGCCAGCAGCTCAACGGACAGGGTGATGTGGAGCTCCTACGAGCAGTACTTC
TRBD2,few,TRBV27,TRBJ2-2,CASSRGLAGRSRNTGELFF,TGTGCCAGCAGCCGAGGACTAGCGGGACGATCTAGGAACACCGGGGAGCTGTTTTTT
TRBD1,-,TRBV3-1,TRBJ2-2,CASSQIGQGHTGELFF,TGTGCCAGCAGCCAAATAGGACAGGGCCACACCGGGGAGCTGTTTTTT
-,few,TRBV10-3,TRBJ2-7,CAISDPPSIYEQYF,TGTGCCATCAGTGATCCCCCGTCCATCTACGAGCAGTACTTC
TRBD1,-,TRBV5-5,TRBJ1-1,CASSAYTQGAAEAFF,TGTGCCAGCAGCGCCTACACTCAGGGGGCCGCTGAAGCTTTCTTT
-,-,TRBV6-1,TRBJ1-1,CASSPGGYTEAFF,TGTGCCAGCAGCCCGGGGGGATACACTGAAGCTTTCTTT
-,-,TRBV5-1,TRBJ2-7,CASSHGLKSYEQYF,TGCGCCAGCAGCCACGGGTTAAAGAGCTACGAGCAGTACTTC
-,many,TRBV6-1,TRBJ2-7,CASSHGSTYEQYF,TGTGCCAGCAGCCACGGGTCTACTTACGAGCAGTACTTC
TRBD1,few,TRBV20-1,TRBJ1-5,CSASGTDNQPQHF,TGCAGTGCTAGCGGGACAGATAATCAGCCCCAGCATTTT
TRBD2,large,TRBV5-1,TRBJ2-1,CASRWAGGVYNEQFF,TGCGCCAGCCGCTGGGCGGGGGGGGTTTACAATGAGCAGTTCTTC